This TCR beta chain derives from a study of cytomegalovirus exposure and HLA in healthy donors. PCR was performed using 60 Vbeta and 13 Jbeta primers. TCRdb keeps only in-frame clones here, not all; method: immunoSEQ multiplex PCR. The repertoire holds under 150,000 clones, with roughly three quarters as singletons. This CDR3 comprises 12 residues. Germline lookup yields CDR1 LGHNT and CDR2 FRNRAP. V lost 1 base, J lost 4 bases, and 4 bases lay in between. This clone was seen a few times. The V call is TRBV12-5, the J call TRBJ1-2; D gene uncertain. Material: PBMCs. The receptor was isolated from a woman younger than 35 in good health and CMV-seronegative. The CDR3 loop is CASGLDGYGYTF. The CDR3 DNA reads TGTGCTAGTGGTTTGGACGGCTATGGCTACACCTTC.